The clone carrying this T cell receptor (beta chain) came up a few times. The antigen remains undetermined. Via MiXCR, TCRdb re-called the RT-PCR reads, giving one row per CDR3 protein. The repertoire has roughly 570,000 distinct CDR3 sequences, over 10% of them found once; the top ten carry less than 15%. The data were obtained in a study of response to subunit inactivated influenza vaccine. Points from the study as a whole: Each seasonal influenza vaccination, the authors suggested, recruits few new T cells.

The CDR3 is made up of 13 amino acids. V lost 0 bases, J lost 4 bases, and 6 bases lay in between. Germline V gene data show CDR1 as MGHRA and CDR2 as YSYEKL. Here the sequenced sample was PBMCs from blood, taken roughly 47 days after vaccination. This TCR was sampled from a man aged 50 to 60 who received an inactivated influenza vaccine. The gene calls are TRBV4-1 and TRBJ1-2; D is unresolved. This chain's CDR3 is CASSQEAGYGYTF. The CDR3 coding sequence is TGCGCCAGCAGCCAAGAGGCGGGCTATGGCTACACCTTC.